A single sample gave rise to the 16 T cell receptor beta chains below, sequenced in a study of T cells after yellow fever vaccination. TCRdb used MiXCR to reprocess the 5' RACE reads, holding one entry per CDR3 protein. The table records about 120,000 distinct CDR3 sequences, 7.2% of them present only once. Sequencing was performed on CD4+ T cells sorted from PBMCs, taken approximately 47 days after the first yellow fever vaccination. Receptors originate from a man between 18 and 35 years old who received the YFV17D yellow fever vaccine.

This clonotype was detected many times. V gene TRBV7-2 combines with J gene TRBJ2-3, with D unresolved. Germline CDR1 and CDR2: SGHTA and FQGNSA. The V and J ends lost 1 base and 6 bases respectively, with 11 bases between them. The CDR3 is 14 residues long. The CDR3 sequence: CASSLVFRPDTQYF. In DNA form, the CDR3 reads TGTGCCAGCAGCTTAGTGTTTCGGCCCGATACGCAGTATTTT.

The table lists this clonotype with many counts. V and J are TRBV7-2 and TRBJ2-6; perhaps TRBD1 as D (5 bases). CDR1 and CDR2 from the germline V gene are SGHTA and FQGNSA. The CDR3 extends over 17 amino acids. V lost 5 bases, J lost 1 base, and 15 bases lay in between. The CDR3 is CASSLRQSRSGANVLTF. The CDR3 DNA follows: TGTGCCAGCAGCCTAAGACAGTCCCGATCTGGGGCCAACGTCCTGACTTTC.

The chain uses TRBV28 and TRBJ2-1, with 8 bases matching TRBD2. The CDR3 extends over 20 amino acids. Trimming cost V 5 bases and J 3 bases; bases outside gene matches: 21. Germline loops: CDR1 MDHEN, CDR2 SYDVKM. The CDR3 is CASSQLGAGGLMKNYNEQFF. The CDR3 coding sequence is TGTGCCAGCAGTCAACTTGGTGCGGGGGGACTAATGAAGAACTACAATGAGCAGTTCTTC.

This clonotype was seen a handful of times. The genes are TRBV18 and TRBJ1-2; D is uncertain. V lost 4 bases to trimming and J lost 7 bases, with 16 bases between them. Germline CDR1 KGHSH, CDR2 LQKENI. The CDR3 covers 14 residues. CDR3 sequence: CASSLPDQESGYTF. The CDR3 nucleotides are TGTGCCAGCTCACTGCCTGACCAGGAATCTGGCTACACCTTC.

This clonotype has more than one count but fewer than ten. CDR3 DNA: TGTGCAAGTCGCTTAGTCGGACTAACCCTTACCTACGAGCAGTACTTC. As protein: CASRLVGLTLTYEQYF. The rearrangement links TRBV12-2 to TRBJ2-7; the tabulated D call, TRBD2, remains unverified against the DNA. TRBV12-2 is an annotated pseudogene. This CDR3 is 16 amino acids long.

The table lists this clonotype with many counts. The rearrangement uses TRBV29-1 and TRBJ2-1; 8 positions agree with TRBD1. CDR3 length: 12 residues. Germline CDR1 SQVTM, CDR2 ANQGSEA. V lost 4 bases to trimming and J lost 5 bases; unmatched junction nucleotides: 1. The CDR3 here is CSVGQGHNEQFF. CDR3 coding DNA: TGCAGCGTTGGACAGGGGCACAATGAGCAGTTCTTC.

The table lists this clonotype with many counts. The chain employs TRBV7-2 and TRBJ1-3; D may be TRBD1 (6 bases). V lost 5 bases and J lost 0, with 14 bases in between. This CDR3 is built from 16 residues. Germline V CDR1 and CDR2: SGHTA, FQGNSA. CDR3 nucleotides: TGTGCCAGCAGCCCCCGACAGGTTCGCTCTGGAAACACCATATATTTT. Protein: CASSPRQVRSGNTIYF.

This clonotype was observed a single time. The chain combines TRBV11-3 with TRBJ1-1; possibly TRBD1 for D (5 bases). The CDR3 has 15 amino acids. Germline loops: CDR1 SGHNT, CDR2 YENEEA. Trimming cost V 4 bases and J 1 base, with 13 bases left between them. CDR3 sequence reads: CASSSTGTENTEAFF. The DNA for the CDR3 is TGTGCCAGCAGCTCAACCGGGACGGAGAACACTGAAGCTTTCTTT.

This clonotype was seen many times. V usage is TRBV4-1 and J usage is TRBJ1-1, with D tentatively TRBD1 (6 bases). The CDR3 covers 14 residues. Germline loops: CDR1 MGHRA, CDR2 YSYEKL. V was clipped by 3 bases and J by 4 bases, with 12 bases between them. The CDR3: CASSQGGGGTEAFF. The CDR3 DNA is TGCGCCAGCAGCCAGGGAGGGGGTGGCACTGAAGCTTTCTTT.

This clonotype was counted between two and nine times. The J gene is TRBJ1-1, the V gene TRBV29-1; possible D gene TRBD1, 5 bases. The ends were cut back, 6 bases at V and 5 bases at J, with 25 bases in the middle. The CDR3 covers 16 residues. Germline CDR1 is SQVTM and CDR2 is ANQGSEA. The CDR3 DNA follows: TGCAGCGTCGTAGACAGTCGGCTAACTTGGGATACTGAAGCTTTCTTT. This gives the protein CSVVDSRLTWDTEAFF.

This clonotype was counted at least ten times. CDR3 bases: TGTGCCAGCAGTACCGGGACTAGCGGGAGTCGAAATGAGCAGTTCTTC. This encodes CASSTGTSGSRNEQFF. This rearrangement joins TRBV28 to TRBJ2-1; 14 bases are a match to TRBD2. Germline V gives CDR1 MDHEN, CDR2 SYDVKM. This CDR3 comprises 16 residues. J was trimmed by 7 bases and V by 5 bases; bases with no gene match: 7.

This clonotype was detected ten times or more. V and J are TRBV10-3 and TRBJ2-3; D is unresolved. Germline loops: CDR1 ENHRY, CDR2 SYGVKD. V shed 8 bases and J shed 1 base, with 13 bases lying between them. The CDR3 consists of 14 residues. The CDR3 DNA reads TGTGCCATCGGGTCAGAGCTACGCACAGATACGCAGTATTTT. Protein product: CAIGSELRTDTQYF.

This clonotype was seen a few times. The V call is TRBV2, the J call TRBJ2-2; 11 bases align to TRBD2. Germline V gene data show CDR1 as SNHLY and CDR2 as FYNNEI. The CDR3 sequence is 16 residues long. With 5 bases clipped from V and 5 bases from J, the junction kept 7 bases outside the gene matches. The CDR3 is CASSTPSGGMTGELFF. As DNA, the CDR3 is TGTGCCAGCAGTACACCTAGCGGGGGGATGACCGGGGAGCTGTTTTTT.

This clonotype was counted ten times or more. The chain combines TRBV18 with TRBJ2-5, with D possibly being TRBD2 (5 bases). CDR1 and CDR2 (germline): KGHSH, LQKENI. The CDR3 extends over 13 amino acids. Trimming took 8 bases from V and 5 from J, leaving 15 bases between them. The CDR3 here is CASTLRRLETQYF. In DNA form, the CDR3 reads TGTGCCAGCACACTGCGGAGGTTGGAGACCCAGTACTTC.

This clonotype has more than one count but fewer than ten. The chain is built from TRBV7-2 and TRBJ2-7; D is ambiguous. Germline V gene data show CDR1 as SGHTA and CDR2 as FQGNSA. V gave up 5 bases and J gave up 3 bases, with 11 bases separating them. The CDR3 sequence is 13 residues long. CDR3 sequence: CASSATGYYEQYF. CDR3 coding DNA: TGTGCCAGCAGCGCCACTGGGTACTACGAGCAGTACTTC.

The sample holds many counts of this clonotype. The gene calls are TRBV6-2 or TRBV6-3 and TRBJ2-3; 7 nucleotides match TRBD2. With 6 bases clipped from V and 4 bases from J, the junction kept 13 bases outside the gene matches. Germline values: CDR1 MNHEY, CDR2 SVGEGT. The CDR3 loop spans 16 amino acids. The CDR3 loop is CASSHRDRAGADTQYF. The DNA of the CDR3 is TGTGCCAGCAGCCACCGCGACCGGGCGGGGGCAGATACGCAGTATTTT.